The sequence of this T cell receptor (beta chain) was determined in a study of cytomegalovirus exposure and HLA in healthy donors listed by TCRdb under 2017. Turning to the overall study: An earlier analysis of approximately 640 of the donors reported more than 250 Gb of sequence data and around 110 million unique TCR beta sequences from about 200 million T cells. Typing coverage differed by locus: A, B, C, DRB1 and DQB1 were typed in roughly 620-640 donors, DQA1 in 500 to 550, DPA1 in 600 to 610, and DPB1 in 472. Class I and class II HLA loci were covered by the typing at four-digit resolution. To predict cytomegalovirus infection status, the study combined high-throughput TCR immunosequencing, statistical association of individual TCRs with disease status, and machine learning. Donor age, sex, ethnicity and CMV serostatus were collected together with the repertoire data. Every discovery cohort repertoire had been produced on one sequencing platform. The genetic ancestry cluster associated with self-reported Caucasian donors included 81% of the 350 to 500 genotyped donors. Rather than using new phenotypic data, the later analysis identified candidate immune exposures from TCR beta sequences and from how often those sequences occurred across donors. A later analysis re-examined previously published TCR beta repertoires from roughly 650 donors and added high-resolution HLA genotyping to investigate patterns of TCR occurrence. To decide whether each TCR beta V gene segment behaved as functional or pseudogenic, an earlier analysis of 587 of the donors relied on high-throughput TCR beta sequencing. The study used immunosequencing to profile the T cell repertoires of 600 to 850 subjects and linked those repertoires to cytomegalovirus serostatus. An early release covering some 640 HLA-typed donors comprised about 300 gigabases of sequencing data and 65 million to 100 million unique TCR sequences. Among roughly 400 genotyped donors of the cohort, an average of roughly 230,000 unique TCR beta nucleotide sequences was sequenced per donor, of which 15% to 20% were non-productive. The study was designed to test whether signatures of past pathogen exposure could be identified by cataloging public T cell receptors. Roughly 5 DR-DQ haplotypes were handled as single units for association and clustering because linkage in the cohort was strong. A separate validation cohort of 100 to 150 different subjects was used in addition to the roughly 700-subject first cohort. In a later genetic analysis, genome-wide SNP genotypes for about three fifths of the 666 donors were used, and that subset was treated as a discovery cohort.

With respect to this clone: This clone's antigen is unknown. No quality values exist for individual bases; no much larger clone is one base distant.

Beyond this particular receptor, the publication reports: A further reported finding was that TCR beta sequences accurately predicted the HLA-A and HLA-B alleles for most subjects in the first cohort. In vitro tests confirmed that a few of the cytomegalovirus-associated TCR beta chains recognize cytomegalovirus antigens. Because counts were too low, about 18 rarely observed V segments, including chromosome 9 orphons, were excluded from the earlier analysis of under 650 of the donors. While some public TCRs were present in many individuals, most TCR sequences turned up only very rarely across donors. The study listed over 150 TCR beta chains as associated with cytomegalovirus. In a later analysis, most CMV-associated TCR beta chains were found to appear HLA-restricted, with HLA associations seemingly driven largely by CMV exposure. Presence/absence analyses assumed roughly uniform sequencing depth across donors, an assumption that may not hold. According to a later analysis, TCR association rates differed among HLA loci, with DRB1 alleles showing the most associated TCRs and HLA-C alleles showing the fewest. Several of the top co-occurrence clusters appeared to be linked to parvovirus B19, influenza, CMV and Epstein-Barr virus, according to a later analysis. In this cohort, only TCR beta chains were sequenced, and detectable features were limited by the absence of alpha or paired-chain data. In an earlier analysis of some 500 of the donors, most TCR beta V segments appeared in productive rearrangements about 90% or about 30% of the time, broadly matching IMGT annotations. In a later analysis, HLA-associated TCR beta chains showed more clonal expansion and lower generation probabilities than non-associated chains that were equally common. Because HLA typing was missing for some donors at each locus, association tests included only the typed subset. Correlated functional status among segregating V segments might reflect linkage disequilibrium, but an unknown experimental factor could not be ruled out. When HLA alleles, especially DR and DQ, strongly co-occurred, attributing TCR associations to individual alleles was difficult. Because the 87-base-pair reads could not distinguish some IMGT-functional V segments, including TRBV6-2 and TRBV6-3, those segments were excluded. In a later genetic analysis, a missense DCLRE1C variant was associated with V-gene and J-gene trimming of TCR beta chains, and the association was replicated in an independent cohort. The authors suggested that the approach could potentially be extended to other disease states and immunological phenotypes. The only immune exposure information available for the cohort was CMV serostatus. A cluster of highly shared sequence variants was judged likely to represent a technical artifact of the sequencing pipeline. The classifier was reported to diagnose cytomegalovirus status with high specificity and sensitivity in both the original and validation cohorts. A later analysis associated around 16,000 TCR beta sequences with specific HLA alleles at a false discovery rate of 0.05. In a later genetic analysis, fewer N-insertions in productive TCRs were reported among donors in an Asian-associated ancestry cluster than the approximately 630-donor mean.

The CDR3 runs 13 amino acids, cysteine and phenylalanine included. Only the CDR3 DNA is retained, 39 bases long and in frame from the first base. V drops 4 bases and J drops 4 bases, leaving 11 bases in between. Taken from the germline V gene, the CDR1 and CDR2 loops are ENHRY and SYGVKD. In total, 666 healthy bone marrow donors made up the cohort. At the time of sampling, all cohort members were nominally healthy, though unrecorded immune exposures were likely present. The donor was CMV seropositive and belonged to the group of 250 to 350 seropositive cohort members. A peripheral blood sample was collected from each donor, and TCR beta sequencing was performed on peripheral blood mononuclear cells. Genomic DNA was extracted from the blood cell samples with the Qiagen DNeasy Blood Extraction Kit. Libraries were constructed by the immunoSEQ multiplex PCR assay. The multiplex PCR relied on a mix of 60 forward primers for TCR Vbeta segments and 13 reverse primers for TCR Jbeta segments. The CDR3 region of rearranged TCR beta genes was amplified from genomic DNA with a multiplex PCR assay. On the Illumina HiSeq System, the amplified TCR beta libraries were sequenced as 87-base-pair reads. On the study's bioinformatics: In a later analysis, 80 million or so unique TCR beta chains were counted across the 666 repertoires, and some 10 million of these chains were shared by at least two donors. A nearest-neighbor algorithm error-corrected the raw reads and collapsed the reads into unique sequences, merging closely related sequences to remove PCR and sequencing errors. Alignment of CDR3 sequences to IMGT reference sequences was used to assign V, D and J gene segments. For a sequence to be retained, a match of at least six nucleotides was required to both a V gene segment and a J gene segment. A rearrangement counted as productive if the CDR3 had no stop codons and remained in frame with V and J, and every other rearrangement counted as non-productive. Following IMGT convention, CDR3 was defined as the stretch from the second conserved V-encoded cysteine up to the conserved J-encoded phenylalanine. In an earlier analysis of some 550 of the donors, sequences lacking an unambiguous match to a single V gene segment were excluded. An earlier analysis of some 610 of the donors called V segments functional above 56.7% productive rearrangements and segregating when the between-donor standard deviation exceeded 5%. A statistical classification framework was built for diagnosing cytomegalovirus status from the catalog of TCR beta chain sequences. In a later analysis, TCR nucleotide sequences were compared against IMGT/GENE-DB human TR gene sequences so that V and J genes could be assigned. Using the TCRdist pipeline, a later analysis assigned CDR3 sequences along with most-parsimonious VDJ recombination scenarios. In a later analysis, each TCR beta chain was defined by its CDR3 amino acid sequence together with its V-gene family, and reads lacking a unique V-gene family were excluded. A later analysis removed over 500 highly shared, low-generation-probability nucleotide sequences to deal with suspected cross-contamination and a sequencing artifact. For each public chain, a later analysis derived a clonal expansion index from normalized ranks of inferred template counts within each repertoire. A later analysis computed generation probabilities with a VDJ recombination model fitted to out-of-frame rearrangements, and checked the results against IGoR. In a later analysis, TCR-TCR, TCR-HLA and TCR-CMV co-occurrence was scored with hypergeometric tests, and a repertoire-size bias correction was applied to TCR pairs. To estimate false discovery rates, a later analysis permuted the HLA or CMV assignments 20 times. In a later analysis, co-occurring TCRs were grouped with DBSCAN, and TCRdist sequence similarity was added when clustering was performed within HLA-allele-positive subsets. For co-occurrence clustering, repertoires with fewer than 30,000 or more than 120,000 public chains were excluded, along with five repertoires with anomalous nucleotide sharing. The immuneACCESS repertoire file appears here via TCRdb, limited to in-frame rearrangements. These files lack a portion of the clones; in checked studies, under half of the deficit traces to unresolved V genes, and the cause of the others is not known. The D gene and trimming were derived from the DNA, and the V and J assignments and clone size from that table. Here the sample has 70,000 or so clones; 74% occur a single time. Clones ranked in the top ten supply over 8.5% of the sample.

The sequence joins TRBV10-3 to TRBJ2-7; possibly the D gene is TRBD2, per 5 matching bases. Sequencing was performed on PBMCs. The receptor was isolated from a woman aged 60-70 years in good health and CMV-seropositive. The CDR3 protein: CAISGQRNYEQYF. The DNA sequence is given as TGTGCCATCAGTGGGCAGCGGAATTACGAGCAGTACTTC.